The entry below describes one TCR beta chain. In the original processing: Nucleated cell counts were estimated from reference gene primer amplification. The table came from immunoSEQ multiplex PCR; TCRdb's copy has only in-frame clones and leaves some out. The V and J calls and clone size are taken from that table; D and trimming were inferred from the DNA. This sample carries about 50,000 clones, 85% of them seen once, and the ten largest clones take approximately 10%. This sample is part of a study of blood T cell repertoires in COVID-19. The overall study: The study drew acute and convalescent COVID-19 samples from the United States, Italy and Spain. In each case, the material was cDNA or gDNA derived from T cells, B-cell-depleted T cells, or PBMCs.

CDR1 is MNHEY, CDR2 SVGAGI, per germline. Trimming cost V 8 bases and J 1 base, with 11 bases left between them. The CDR3 runs to 13 residues. This TCR came from a human donor in a cohort sampled during active COVID-19. Sequencing was carried out using peripheral blood. The rearrangement uses TRBV6-5 and TRBJ1-1, with D unresolved. The DNA for the CDR3 is TGTGCCAGCTCACCCCTACCGAACACTGAAGCTTTCTTT. Translated: CASSPLPNTEAFF.